This T cell receptor beta chain originates from a study of blood T cell repertoires in COVID-19. Study summary: PBMCs, B-cell-depleted T cells, or T cells provided the cDNA or gDNA that made up the material.

Here immunoSEQ multiplex PCR was the method, and the copy in TCRdb shows in-frame clones only, minus some. The sample has 150,000 to 200,000 clones, around 77% seen once. A single count supports this clone. The CDR3 has 15 residues. V lost 0 bases and J 6 bases, leaving 12 bases between the germline ends. Germline V gene sequence: CDR1 SGDLS, CDR2 YYNGEE. The source material was peripheral blood. V gene TRBV9 combines with J gene TRBJ2-2; a weak D match, TRBD2 (6 bases). This TCR derives from a man aged 55 to 70 with active or convalescent COVID-19. CDR3 bases: TGTGCCAGCAGCGTAGCGGCAGGGAGGTCCGGGGAGCTGTTTTTT. Translation: CASSVAAGRSGELFF.